Shown below are 30 T cell receptor beta chains from a single sample sequenced in a study of blood T cell repertoires in COVID-19. Using immunoSEQ multiplex PCR, the repertoire was profiled, and TCRdb retains in-frame clones only, with some absent. The table lists 290,000 or so clones, about nine tenths of them singletons, with around 2.1% in the top ten. The sequenced material came from peripheral blood. These receptors were taken from a man aged 18 to 30 with active or convalescent COVID-19.

CDR3 sequence: CASSHYRSSTDTQYF. The DNA of the CDR3 is TGTGCCAGCAGCCATTATAGATCTTCGACAGATACGCAGTATTTT. The chain has TRBV7-9 and TRBJ2-3; no definite D call. The V gene's germline CDR1 is SEHNR and CDR2 FQNEAQ (reference sequence). CDR3 length equals 15 residues. Deletions cut 5 bases from V and 3 bases from J, with 15 bases between.

In nucleotides, the CDR3 is TGCAGCGTACACAGCGGGGGCCCCACAGATACGCAGTATTTT. This translates into CSVHSGGPTDTQYF. The V call is TRBV29-1, the J call TRBJ2-3; 8 bases fit TRBD2. Germline V gene data show CDR1 as SQVTM and CDR2 as ANQGSEA. Unmatched junction bases numbered 7, after V lost 6 bases and J lost 2 bases. The CDR3 is 14 residues long.

This rearrangement joins TRBV3-1 (or the pseudogene TRBV3-2) to TRBJ2-1, with TRBD2 matching over 14 bases. This CDR3 has 15 amino acids. J lost 8 bases, V lost 3 bases, and 3 bases had no gene match. Germline assignment: CDR1 LGHDT and CDR2 YNNKEL (reference sequence). The DNA of the CDR3 is TGTGCCAGCAGCCAGGGACTAGCGGGGGTCGATGAGCAGTTCTTC. It yields the protein CASSQGLAGVDEQFF.

J is TRBJ2-5 and V is TRBV9; 9 bases align to TRBD2. The CDR3 is made up of 15 amino acids. The germline V gene has CDR1 SGDLS and CDR2 YYNGEE. V shed 0 bases and J 4 bases; nucleotides not matched to a gene: 4. CDR3 in amino acids: CASSVASGTGETQYF. The DNA of the CDR3 is TGTGCCAGCAGCGTAGCTAGCGGGACGGGAGAGACCCAGTACTTC. Full variable domain (rest looked up from reference TRBV9 and TRBJ2-5): DSGVTQTPKHLITATGQRVTLRCSPRSGDLSVYWYQQSLDQGLQFLIQYYNGEERAKGNILERFSAQQFPDLHSELNLSSLELGDSALYFCASSVASGTGETQYFGPGTRLLVL.

The V gene is TRBV15, the J gene TRBJ2-3; 10 bases are a match to TRBD2. V lost 5 bases to trimming and J lost 3 bases; unmatched junction nucleotides: 5. There are 15 residues in the CDR3. The V gene's germline CDR1 is LNHNV and CDR2 YYDKDF (reference sequence). CDR3 sequence: CATSLSGGATDTQYF. CDR3 bases: TGTGCCACCAGCTTGAGCGGGGGGGCTACAGATACGCAGTATTTT.

CDR3 in amino acids: CASSQDLSGLRGYTF. CDR3 coding DNA: TGTGCCAGCAGCCAAGATCTATCAGGGTTGAGAGGCTACACCTTC. The chain carries TRBV14 and TRBJ1-2; D is perhaps TRBD1 (5 bases). V was shortened by 0 bases and J by 8 bases, with 16 bases between the two germline ends. The CDR3 is 15 residues long. CDR1 and CDR2 (germline): SGHDN, FVKESK.

This clone was found once. V gene TRBV11-2 combines with J gene TRBJ1-6; tentative D call: TRBD1 (5 bases). The V end lost 0 bases, the J end lost 10 bases, and 13 bases lay between the germline ends. The length of the CDR3 is 15 residues. Per germline, CDR1 SGHAT and CDR2 FQNNGV. The CDR3 sequence is CASSLERQGGSPLHF. CDR3 sequence (DNA): TGTGCCAGCAGCTTAGAGCGGCAGGGCGGATCACCCCTCCACTTT.

The rearrangement links TRBV9 to TRBJ1-2; 7 bases agree with TRBD1. The CDR3 runs 15 residues. Germline CDR1 is SGDLS and CDR2 is YYNGEE. The junction had 8 bases not matched to a gene; V was cut back by 6 bases and J by 0 bases. The CDR3 region has the DNA TGTGCCAGCACGCCCGGGACAGCCTCTAACTATGGCTACACCTTC. This encodes CASTPGTASNYGYTF.

This clone has just a few counts. The chain is built from TRBV2 and TRBJ1-4; D perhaps matches TRBD1 (6 bases). The CDR3 totals 13 residues. Germline CDR1 SNHLY, CDR2 FYNNEI. The V end lost 7 bases, the J end lost 3 bases, and 9 bases lay between the germline ends. In DNA form, the CDR3 reads TGTGCCAGCATGCGACAGGCTAATGAAAAACTGTTTTTT. This codes for CASMRQANEKLFF.

The chain links TRBV2 to TRBJ1-1, with D possibly being TRBD1 (6 bases). Trimming shortened V by 0 bases and J by 11 bases, and 16 bases separated the two germline ends. The germline gives CDR1 SNHLY, CDR2 FYNNEI. CDR3 length equals 14 residues. The CDR3 region has the DNA TGTGCCAGCAGTGAAGCATCAGGGGCTCTGGAGGCTTTCTTT. Translation: CASSEASGALEAFF. The full variable domain, its missing parts supplied by reference TRBV2 and TRBJ1-1, is EPEVTQTPSHQVTQMGQEVILRCVPISNHLYFYWYRQILGQKVEFLVSFYNNEISEKSEIFDDQFSVERPDGSNFTLKIRSTKLEDSAMYFCASSEASGALEAFFGQGTRLTVV.

The CDR3 loop reads CASNNRAGWETQYF. CDR3 in DNA: TGTGCCAGCAATAACAGGGCCGGGTGGGAGACCCAGTACTTC. The chain has TRBV6-5 and TRBJ2-5; tentatively, D is TRBD1 (6 bases). Germline V lookup: CDR1 MNHEY, CDR2 SVGAGI. Trimming removed 7 bases at V and 5 bases at J, with 17 bases between. The CDR3 is made up of 14 amino acids.

The chain has TRBV6-5 and TRBJ2-3; the D gene is possibly TRBD1 (6 bases). Germline V gives CDR1 MNHEY, CDR2 SVGAGI. The CDR3 length is 16 residues. Trimming removed 0 bases at V and 6 bases at J, with 16 bases between. DNA for the CDR3: TGTGCCAGCAGTTACTCGCGGCACAGCCAGGGGGATACGCAGTATTTT. Protein sequence: CASSYSRHSQGDTQYF.

The chain is built from TRBV5-1 and TRBJ2-7; 7 bases map to TRBD1. V was clipped by 6 bases and J by 2 bases; unmatched bases: 11. The CDR3 consists of 15 residues. CDR1 and CDR2 (germline): SGHRS, YFSETQ. The CDR3 nucleotides read TGCGCCAGCACCCGAGGGACAGTCGATACCTACGAGCAGTACTTC. Its translation is CASTRGTVDTYEQYF.

The chain links TRBV4-3 to TRBJ2-7; 13 bases fit TRBD2. V shed 2 bases and J 7 bases; nucleotides not matched to a gene: 8. CDR1 is LGHNA, CDR2 YSLEER, per germline. This CDR3 contains 16 residues. The CDR3 loop reads CASSQLLTSGGTEQYF. In DNA, the CDR3 is TGCGCCAGCAGCCAACTCCTGACTAGCGGGGGGACTGAGCAGTACTTC.

The chain recombines TRBV20-1 with TRBJ2-7, with 8 bases lining up with TRBD1. V shed 3 bases, J shed 11 bases, and the junction held 6 bases outside the gene matches. Germline loops: CDR1 DFQATT, CDR2 SNEGSKA (reference sequence). This CDR3 is built from 11 residues. The CDR3 bases are TGCAGTGCTAGCTGGCAGGGGGCTAAGTACTTC. Encoded protein: CSASWQGAKYF.

The chain employs TRBV19 and TRBJ2-3; 9 bases are a match to TRBD1. The trim removed 10 bases at V and 4 bases at J, leaving 9 bases unmatched. The CDR3 runs 14 residues. Germline V gene sequence: CDR1 LNHDA, CDR2 SQIVND (reference sequence). This chain's CDR3 is CAIATGTGSDTQYF. CDR3 nucleotide sequence: TGTGCCATTGCGACCGGGACAGGGTCAGATACGCAGTATTTT.

The V gene is TRBV5-1, the J gene TRBJ2-2; 10 bases match TRBD2. Germline V lookup: CDR1 SGHRS, CDR2 YFSETQ. The CDR3 extends over 16 amino acids. V was pared by 6 bases and J by 4 bases, with 9 bases of the junction left unmatched. The CDR3, as DNA: TGCGCCAGCAATGGGGCGACTAGCGGGTTCACCGGGGAGCTGTTTTTT. This encodes CASNGATSGFTGELFF.

The CDR3 region has the DNA TGTGCCAGCAGTTACAGACGCTGGGCAGTTGATGGCTACACCTTC. Translation: CASSYRRWAVDGYTF. The V gene is TRBV6-5, the J gene TRBJ1-2, with D unclear. The length of the CDR3 is 15 residues. V was cut by 2 bases and J by 6 bases, with 16 bases left in between. CDR1 is MNHEY and CDR2 is SVGAGI in the germline V gene.

J is TRBJ1-2 and V is TRBV7-3, with 7 nucleotides matching TRBD1. V shed 4 bases, J shed 4 bases, and the junction held 6 bases outside the gene matches. Germline V CDR1 and CDR2: SGHTA, FQGTGA. The CDR3 is 14 amino acids. The CDR3 reads CASSSTRGAYGYTF. CDR3 DNA sequence: TGTGCCAGCAGCTCTACCAGGGGGGCCTATGGCTACACCTTC.

For this clone: At one boundary the junction diverges from the germline segment, which might be a read error. The V gene is TRBV5-8, the J gene TRBJ1-5, with D possibly matching TRBD1 (5 bases). This CDR3 has 14 amino acids. Germline lookup yields CDR1 SGHTS and CDR2 YDEGEE. The CDR3 reads CASRPGTSHQPQHF. The CDR3 DNA reads TGTGCCAGCCGTCCCGGGACTAGCCATCAGCCCCAGCATTTT.

In this sample, this clone turned up once. V and J are TRBV5-6 and TRBJ2-1; TRBD2 matches at 7 bases. V lost 4 bases and J lost 8; bases outside the gene matches: 18. This CDR3 region has 17 residues. Germline assignment: CDR1 SGHDT and CDR2 YYEEEE. CDR3 sequence (DNA): TGTGCCAGCAGCGATACTAGAACTAGCGAGGGAGCAGATGAGCAGTTCTTC. It encodes CASSDTRTSEGADEQFF.

The chain is built from TRBV14 and TRBJ1-1, with D possibly being TRBD1 (6 bases). V was trimmed by 0 bases and J by 7 bases, leaving 9 bases between them. This CDR3 is 13 amino acids long. Germline V gene sequence: CDR1 SGHDN, CDR2 FVKESK. DNA for the CDR3: TGTGCCAGCAGCCAAGATTTGGACAGTGAAGCTTTCTTT. It codes for CASSQDLDSEAFF.

This chain joins TRBV4-1 and TRBJ2-3, with a weak D call TRBD2 (5 bases). This CDR3 has 17 residues. Looked up from germline, CDR1 is MGHRA and CDR2 is YSYEKL. V was shortened by 3 bases and J by 1 base, with 17 bases between the two germline ends. For the CDR3, the DNA is TGCGCCAGCAGCCAGGGTTCTCTCGGGATTGGCACAGATACGCAGTATTTT. Residues: CASSQGSLGIGTDTQYF.

The chain employs TRBV9 and TRBJ1-4; the D is unclear. Between the trimmed V and J ends, which lost 0 bases and 7 bases, there was a span of 7 bases. Per germline, CDR1 SGDLS and CDR2 YYNGEE. CDR3 length: 13 residues. The DNA for the CDR3 is TGTGCCAGCAGCGTAGTTCAATTTGAAAAACTGTTTTTT. This sequence encodes CASSVVQFEKLFF.

This chain connects TRBV4-3 to TRBJ2-2; the D gene is possibly TRBD1 (6 bases). The CDR3 spans 17 residues. The germline V gene encodes CDR1 LGHNA and CDR2 YSLEER. V was shortened by 1 base and J by 7 bases, with 19 bases between the two germline ends. This CDR3 reads CASSQVRYRVRLGELFF. The CDR3 nucleotides read TGCGCCAGCAGCCAAGTAAGATACAGGGTGAGACTCGGGGAGCTGTTTTTT.

This chain uses TRBV15 with TRBJ2-7, with no clear D. Trimming stripped 5 bases from V and 7 bases from J, with 21 bases between. The germline gives CDR1 LNHNV, CDR2 YYDKDF (reference sequence). This CDR3 is built from 15 residues. The CDR3 DNA reads TGTGCCACCAGCCTCATCGGTAGCTTAACGGAGGAGCAGTACTTC. Protein: CATSLIGSLTEEQYF.

This clone was seen repeatedly, ten times or more. This chain uses TRBV6-4 with TRBJ2-1, with 8 bases identical to TRBD1. CDR1 and CDR2 from the germline V gene are MRHNA and SNTAGT. The J segment lost 6 bases and the V segment lost 3 bases, leaving 4 bases of the junction unmatched. This CDR3 comprises 14 residues. The CDR3 sequence: CASSEGQGSNEQFF. For the CDR3, the DNA is TGTGCCAGCAGTGAAGGACAGGGTAGCAATGAGCAGTTCTTC.

The CDR3 DNA reads TGTGCCAGCAGCTTTTCAGGGGGCGCAATTGGCTACACCTTC. Its protein is CASSFSGGAIGYTF. The chain joins TRBV7-9 to TRBJ1-2; 8 nucleotides agree with TRBD1. The length of the CDR3 is 14 residues. Germline trimming cut 3 bases from V and 7 bases from J; bases unmatched to any gene: 7. CDR1 is SEHNR and CDR2 is FQNEAQ in the germline V gene (reference sequence).

The chain links TRBV7-2 to TRBJ1-4; 8 nucleotides align to TRBD1. The CDR3 runs to 16 residues. Germline V gene data show CDR1 as SGHTA and CDR2 as FQGNSA. J gave up 7 bases and V 5 bases, and 12 bases lay outside the gene matches. The CDR3 DNA sequence: TGTGCCAGCAGCCTTCGACAGGGGATTGTCGGTGAAAAACTGTTTTTT. It codes for CASSLRQGIVGEKLFF.

The chain is built from TRBV3-1 (or the pseudogene TRBV3-2) and TRBJ2-3, with TRBD2 matching over 8 bases. The CDR3 loop spans 16 amino acids. V dropped 0 bases and J dropped 4; count of bases not matched to a gene: 6. Looked up from germline, CDR1 is LGHDT and CDR2 is YNNKEL (reference sequence). The CDR3 region is CASSQDWREAPDTQYF. In DNA, the CDR3 is TGTGCCAGCAGCCAAGACTGGCGGGAGGCCCCAGATACGCAGTATTTT.